The sample holds a few counts of the clone carrying this T cell receptor beta chain. Its antigen is not identified. This sample stems from a study of CD8 T cells in ankylosing spondylitis. General study findings and limits: Seemingly characteristic of ankylosing spondylitis blood was a TCR beta motif consisting of roughly 8 highly homologous variants. There were earlier reports of some motif variants in reactive arthritis synovial fluid and blood. CD8+ by phenotype, disease-linked clones were relatively rare in peripheral blood.

Trimming removed 5 bases at V and 11 bases at J, with 11 bases between. The CDR3 runs 11 residues. TCRdb independently ran MiXCR on the 5' RACE reads; one entry per CDR3 protein. The repertoire holds under 450,000 distinct CDR3 sequences, with roughly 20% as singletons. The V gene is TRBV12-3 or TRBV12-4, the J gene TRBJ2-3; D is perhaps TRBD2 (6 bases). The clonotype originates from a male donor with ankylosing spondylitis or in good health (not recorded which). Sequencing was done on a sample of blood, either unsorted or a sorted T cell fraction (not recorded which). CDR3 residues: CASSPGDGQYF. The CDR3 coding sequence is TGTGCCAGCAGTCCGGGGGATGGGCAGTATTTT.